The rows below give T cell receptor beta chains drawn from one sample of a study of blood T cells in healthy people across ages. In TCRdb, the 5' RACE reads were re-called with MiXCR into one record per CDR3 protein. The sample records about 1.4 million distinct CDR3 sequences, 45% to 70% being singletons. Sequencing used blood. The source is a young man in good health. Both conserved end residues are part of each CDR3. Fields, in order: D gene, V gene, clone size, J gene, CDR3 DNA, CDR3 protein. The D gene is left open where the match is weak. Size values are once, few and many counts, or a class for expanded clones, and some rows have none.

D: .
V: TRBV7-9
size: .
J: TRBJ2-5
DNA: TGTGCCAGCAGACGGACGGACACACTCGGGGAGACCCAGTACTTC
CDR3: CASRRTDTLGETQYF

D: .
V: TRBV7-2
size: few
J: TRBJ2-1
DNA: TGTGCCAGCAGCTTTGAGACAGCGGTCAATGAGCAGTTCTTC
CDR3: CASSFETAVNEQFF

D: .
V: TRBV2
size: few
J: TRBJ2-7
DNA: TGTGCCAGCAATGGCAGCCCCTACGAGCAGTACTTC
CDR3: CASNGSPYEQYF

D: .
V: TRBV27
size: .
J: TRBJ1-6
DNA: TGTGCCAGCAGCTACAGGGAGGGTATGAATTCACCCCTCCACTTT
CDR3: CASSYREGMNSPLHF

D: .
V: TRBV6-5
size: .
J: TRBJ2-1
DNA: TGTGCCAGCAGTTACTCGAGTGGGACTCCCTACAATGAGCAGTTCTTC
CDR3: CASSYSSGTPYNEQFF

D: TRBD1
V: TRBV12-3/TRBV12-4
size: once
J: TRBJ1-5
DNA: TGTGCCAGCAGTGGGGCAGGGGGCGATCAGCCCCAGCATTTT
CDR3: CASSGAGGDQPQHF

D: TRBD2
V: TRBV5-1
size: few
J: TRBJ2-7
DNA: TGCGCCAGCAGCTTGGCCCCCGGAAGCGGGGGCTTCACCTACGAGCAGTACTTC
CDR3: CASSLAPGSGGFTYEQYF

D: .
V: TRBV6-5
size: .
J: TRBJ2-3
DNA: TGTGCCAGCAGTTACTCGGCGCGTTACACAGATACGCAGTATTTT
CDR3: CASSYSARYTDTQYF

D: TRBD2
V: TRBV29-1
size: few
J: TRBJ2-5
DNA: TGCAGCGTTGCGCTAGCGGGACTGGAAGTCGGAGAGACCCAGTACTTC
CDR3: CSVALAGLEVGETQYF

D: TRBD2
V: TRBV7-6
size: .
J: TRBJ2-3
DNA: TGTGCCAGCAGCCCAATAGCGGGGGCCCCTTCAGATACGCAGTATTTT
CDR3: CASSPIAGAPSDTQYF

D: .
V: TRBV2
size: .
J: TRBJ2-7
DNA: TGTGCCAGCAGTGAGAAGGGGGTCGCCTACGAGCAGTACTTC
CDR3: CASSEKGVAYEQYF

D: .
V: TRBV5-1
size: .
J: TRBJ2-7
DNA: TGCGCCAGCAGCGTGGTTCGGGATTACGAGCAGTACTTC
CDR3: CASSVVRDYEQYF

D: TRBD1
V: TRBV9
size: few
J: TRBJ2-7
DNA: TGTGCCAGCAGCCCCTGGACAGGCCTCTCCTACGAGCAGTACTTC
CDR3: CASSPWTGLSYEQYF

D: .
V: TRBV4-3
size: once
J: TRBJ1-1
DNA: TGCGCCAGCAGCCAGGCCTCTCACTTAGGGATTGGGGGGTACACTGAAGCTTTCTTT
CDR3: CASSQASHLGIGGYTEAFF